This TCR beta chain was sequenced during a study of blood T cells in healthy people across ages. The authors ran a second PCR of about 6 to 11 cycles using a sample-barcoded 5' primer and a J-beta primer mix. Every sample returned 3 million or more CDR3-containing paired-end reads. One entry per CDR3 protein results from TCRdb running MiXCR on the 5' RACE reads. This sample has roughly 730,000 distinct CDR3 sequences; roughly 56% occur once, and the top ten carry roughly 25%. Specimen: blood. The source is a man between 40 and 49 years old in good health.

CDR3 protein: CSAGPITGRGVNQPQHF. CDR3 coding DNA: TGCAGTGCCGGGCCTATTACAGGGCGGGGAGTCAATCAGCCCCAGCATTTT. The rearrangement uses TRBV20-1 and TRBJ1-5, with D possibly TRBD1 on 6 matching bases. The ends were cut back, 6 bases at V and 3 bases at J, with 24 bases in the middle. Per the germline V gene, CDR1 is DFQATT and CDR2 is SNEGSKA (reference sequence). CDR3 length: 17 residues.